Below are 3 T cell receptor beta chains sequenced from a single sample in a study of cytomegalovirus exposure and HLA in healthy donors. The data were produced by immunoSEQ multiplex PCR, yet TCRdb's version contains in-frame clones alone and is incomplete. In the table there are 100,000 to 150,000 clones, 95% to 96% of which are singletons. Sequencing input: PBMCs. These receptors were obtained from a man between 18 and 35 years old in good health and CMV-seronegative.

The sample holds one count of this clone. The V and J genes are TRBV15 and TRBJ1-2; TRBD1 agrees at 8 bases. The J segment lost 2 bases and the V segment lost 0 bases, leaving 8 bases of the junction unmatched. CDR3 length equals 17 residues. Germline V gene sequence: CDR1 LNHNV, CDR2 YYDKDF (reference sequence). CDR3 sequence reads: CATSRERDRMQNYGYTF. The CDR3 DNA sequence: TGTGCCACCAGCAGAGAAAGGGACAGGATGCAAAACTATGGCTACACCTTC.

This rearrangement joins TRBV9 to TRBJ2-1; 11 bases fit TRBD2. CDR1 is SGDLS and CDR2 is YYNGEE in the germline V gene. The CDR3 spans 16 residues. V gave up 1 base and J gave up 9 bases; unmatched junction bases: 9. The CDR3 nucleotides read TGTGCCAGCAGCGTACTAACTAGCGGGAGCCTCAGTGAGCAGTTCTTC. Amino acid sequence: CASSVLTSGSLSEQFF.

The chain carries TRBV11-1 and TRBJ2-1; 7 nucleotides align to TRBD2. Unmatched junction bases numbered 7, after V lost 1 base and J lost 10 bases. The CDR3 contains 14 residues. CDR1 is SGHAT, CDR2 FQDESV, per germline (reference sequence). This chain's CDR3 is CASSLEAGQREQFF. CDR3 DNA sequence: TGTGCCAGCAGCTTAGAAGCGGGGCAGAGAGAGCAGTTCTTC.